The sequence of this TCR beta chain was determined in a study of blood T cell repertoires in COVID-19. The CDR3 consists of 15 residues. V was pared by 3 bases and J by 1 base, with 2 bases of the junction left unmatched. The germline gives CDR1 KGHSH, CDR2 LQKENI. Clones were sequenced by immunoSEQ multiplex PCR, and TCRdb holds only the in-frame ones, with some missing. The sample has around 330,000 clones; approximately 87% are singletons. Input material: peripheral blood. This clonotype was obtained from a woman aged 45-60 years with active or convalescent COVID-19. The genes are TRBV18 and TRBJ1-3; TRBD1 aligns across 8 bases. This CDR3 reads CASSPQGASGNTIYF. For the CDR3, the DNA is TGTGCCAGCTCACCTCAGGGGGCGTCTGGAAACACCATATATTTT.